This T cell receptor beta chain was sequenced for a study of T cell repertoires in cytomegalovirus infection. Overall study: Based on public TCR beta signatures, there were indications of CMV infection and of a matching HLA type. Study outcomes and limitations: The cumulative frequency of public TCR beta families distinguished individuals who carried CMV together with the relevant HLA. What dominated the ex vivo response were HLA-C-restricted CMV-specific TCR beta clonotypes.

TCRdb recomputed calls from the reads with MiXCR, one row per CDR3 protein. The top ten clones hold approximately 93% of a sample with around 71,000 distinct CDR3 sequences, around 37% of them seen once. Comments on this clonotype: Its antigen is as yet unknown.

This receptor was identified in a human donor in good health (CMV status not recorded). Some clones in this sample may be carry-over from other donors' samples. This material consisted of CD8+ T cells from cultured PBMCs, taken from culture after CMV antigen stimulation.

The CDR3 region is CASSRIGQANSPLHF. Here the CDR3 DNA reads TGTGCCAGCAGCCGAATAGGACAGGCGAATTCACCCCTCCACTTT. The genes are TRBV7-9 and TRBJ1-6, with 7 bases lining up with TRBD1. The germline V gene encodes CDR1 SEHNR and CDR2 FQNEAQ (reference sequence). The CDR3 loop spans 15 amino acids. With V trimmed by 5 bases and J by 7 bases, 8 bases remained unmatched.